These 9 T cell receptor beta chains came from one sample sequenced in a study of cytomegalovirus exposure and HLA in healthy donors. Measured with immunoSEQ multiplex PCR; TCRdb has only the in-frame clones, and not every one. Of approximately 56,000 clones detected, roughly 92% appear once; the ten largest clones hold around 1.1%. Sequencing input: PBMCs. All receptors come from a man younger than 35 in good health and CMV-seronegative.

The chain employs TRBV9 and TRBJ2-2; D gene ambiguous. CDR3 length: 12 amino acids. With 4 bases removed from V and 3 bases from J, the gap between germline ends came to 4 bases. Germline V gene lookup returns CDR1 SGDLS and CDR2 YYNGEE. This chain's CDR3 is CASSPYTGELFF. In nucleotides, the CDR3 is TGTGCCAGCAGCCCGTACACCGGGGAGCTGTTTTTT.

The chain employs TRBV6-5 and TRBJ1-1, with D unclear. The CDR3 covers 12 residues. Trimming removed 6 bases at V and 0 bases at J, with 5 bases between. Germline CDR1 reads MNHEY; CDR2 reads SVGAGI. CDR3 sequence (DNA): TGTGCCAGCAGGGCGGTGAACACTGAAGCTTTCTTT. Translating it yields CASRAVNTEAFF.

The CDR3 coding sequence is TGTGCCAGCAGCTTAACACTGACTAGCGCCTACTACGAGCAGTACTTC. Encoded protein: CASSLTLTSAYYEQYF. The chain combines TRBV7-8 with TRBJ2-7; 8 bases match TRBD2. Germline lookup yields CDR1 SGHVS and CDR2 FQNEAQ. The CDR3 totals 16 residues. The ends lost 2 bases at V and 3 bases at J; junction bases unmatched: 9. The complete variable domain, with remaining parts taken from reference TRBV7-8 and TRBJ2-7, reads GAGVSQSPRYKVAKRGQDVALRCDPISGHVSLFWYQQALGQGPEFLTYFQNEAQLDKSGLPSDRFFAERPEGSVSTLKIQRTQQEDSAVYLCASSLTLTSAYYEQYFGPGTRLTVT.

V gene TRBV9 combines with J gene TRBJ2-1, with 8 bases lining up with TRBD1. V was clipped by 3 bases and J by 6 bases; unmatched bases: 8. CDR3 size: 15 residues. Germline values: CDR1 SGDLS, CDR2 YYNGEE. CDR3: CASSALQGVSNEQFF. The DNA for the CDR3 is TGTGCCAGCAGCGCACTACAGGGGGTTAGCAATGAGCAGTTCTTC. The variable domain in full, completed from reference TRBV9 and TRBJ2-1, reads DSGVTQTPKHLITATGQRVTLRCSPRSGDLSVYWYQQSLDQGLQFLIQYYNGEERAKGNILERFSAQQFPDLHSELNLSSLELGDSALYFCASSALQGVSNEQFFGPGTRLTVL.

The J gene is TRBJ2-7, the V gene TRBV19; TRBD1 agrees at 8 bases. V was clipped by 3 bases and J by 2 bases; unmatched bases: 3. Germline-derived CDR1 and CDR2 are LNHDA and SQIVND (reference sequence). The CDR3 length is 14 residues. The CDR3 DNA follows: TGTGCCAGTAGTATTTTACAGGGGGCCTACGAGCAGTACTTC. Translating it yields CASSILQGAYEQYF.

This clone appeared once. This chain uses TRBV2 with TRBJ1-1; 8 positions agree with TRBD1. The CDR3 spans 16 residues. The germline gives CDR1 SNHLY, CDR2 FYNNEI. V gave up 5 bases and J gave up 1 base; unmatched junction bases: 9. The CDR3 bases are TGTGCCAGCAGTCCTGGGTTGGGGACAGGGAACACTGAAGCTTTCTTT. It yields the protein CASSPGLGTGNTEAFF.

The chain recombines TRBV5-1 with TRBJ2-3; the D gene is possibly TRBD2 (5 bases). Germline V lookup: CDR1 SGHRS, CDR2 YFSETQ. V was shortened by 0 bases and J by 2 bases, with 7 bases between the two germline ends. This CDR3 comprises 14 residues. DNA for the CDR3: TGCGCCAGCAGCTTGGAGGGAGCCACAGATACGCAGTATTTT. It codes for CASSLEGATDTQYF.

V usage is TRBV10-2 and J usage is TRBJ2-5, with D possibly matching TRBD2 (6 bases). With 6 bases removed from V and 5 bases from J, the gap between germline ends came to 19 bases. The CDR3 consists of 15 residues. The V gene's germline CDR1 is WSHSY and CDR2 SAAADI. The CDR3 spells CASSESGLARETQYF. CDR3 in DNA: TGCGCCAGCAGCGAATCGGGACTTGCGAGGGAGACCCAGTACTTC.

The chain employs TRBV19 and TRBJ2-2; D is possibly TRBD1 (6 bases). V was trimmed by 11 bases and J by 0 bases, leaving 13 bases between them. CDR1 is LNHDA and CDR2 is SQIVND in the germline V gene (reference sequence). The length of the CDR3 is 14 residues. This CDR3 is CASGQYPNTGELFF. CDR3 nucleotides: TGTGCCTCCGGACAGTACCCGAACACCGGGGAGCTGTTTTTT.